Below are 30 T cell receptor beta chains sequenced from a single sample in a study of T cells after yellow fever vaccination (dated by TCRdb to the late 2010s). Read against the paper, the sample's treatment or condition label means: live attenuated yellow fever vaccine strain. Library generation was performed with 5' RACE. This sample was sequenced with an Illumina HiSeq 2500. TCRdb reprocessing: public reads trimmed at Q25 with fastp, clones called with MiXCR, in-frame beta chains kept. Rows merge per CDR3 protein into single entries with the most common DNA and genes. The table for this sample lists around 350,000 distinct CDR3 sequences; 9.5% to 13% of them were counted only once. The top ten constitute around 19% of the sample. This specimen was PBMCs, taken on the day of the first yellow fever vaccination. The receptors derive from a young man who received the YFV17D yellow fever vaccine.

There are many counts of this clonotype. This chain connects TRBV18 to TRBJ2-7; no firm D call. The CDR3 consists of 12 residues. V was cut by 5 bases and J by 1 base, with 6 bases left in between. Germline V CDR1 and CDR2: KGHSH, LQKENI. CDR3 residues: CASSTWSYEQYF. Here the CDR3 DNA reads TGTGCCAGCTCAACCTGGTCCTACGAGCAGTACTTC.

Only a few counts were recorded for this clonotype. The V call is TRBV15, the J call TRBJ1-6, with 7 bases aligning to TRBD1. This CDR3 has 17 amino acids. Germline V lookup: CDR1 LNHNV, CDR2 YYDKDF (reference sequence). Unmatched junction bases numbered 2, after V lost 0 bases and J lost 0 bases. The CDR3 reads CATSRDNRGSYNSPLHF. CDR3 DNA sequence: TGTGCCACCAGCAGAGACAACAGGGGCTCCTATAATTCACCCCTCCACTTT.

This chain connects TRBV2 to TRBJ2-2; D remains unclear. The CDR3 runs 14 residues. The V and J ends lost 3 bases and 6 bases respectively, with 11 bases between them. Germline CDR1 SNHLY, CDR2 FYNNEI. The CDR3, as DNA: TGTGCCAGCAGTGAGGTTAGGGCCCCCGGGGAGCTGTTTTTT. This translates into CASSEVRAPGELFF.

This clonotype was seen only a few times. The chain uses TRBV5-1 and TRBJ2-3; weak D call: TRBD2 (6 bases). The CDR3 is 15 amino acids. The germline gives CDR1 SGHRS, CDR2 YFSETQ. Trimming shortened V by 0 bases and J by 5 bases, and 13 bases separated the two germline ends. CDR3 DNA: TGCGCCAGCAGCTTGGCCGCCGCCGGGGGAGATACGCAGTATTTT. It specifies CASSLAAAGGDTQYF. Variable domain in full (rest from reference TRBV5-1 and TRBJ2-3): KAGVTQTPRYLIKTRGQQVTLSCSPISGHRSVSWYQQTPGQGLQFLFEYFSETQRNKGNFPGRFSGRQFSNSRSEMNVSTLELGDSALYLCASSLAAAGGDTQYFGPGTRLTVL.

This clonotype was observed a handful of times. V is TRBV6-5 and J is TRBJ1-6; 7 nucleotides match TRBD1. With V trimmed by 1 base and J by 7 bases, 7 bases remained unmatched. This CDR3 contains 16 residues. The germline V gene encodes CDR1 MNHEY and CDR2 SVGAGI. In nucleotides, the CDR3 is TGTGCCAGCAGTTACTGGGAGGGGGCAAGGAATTCACCCCTCCACTTT. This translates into CASSYWEGARNSPLHF.

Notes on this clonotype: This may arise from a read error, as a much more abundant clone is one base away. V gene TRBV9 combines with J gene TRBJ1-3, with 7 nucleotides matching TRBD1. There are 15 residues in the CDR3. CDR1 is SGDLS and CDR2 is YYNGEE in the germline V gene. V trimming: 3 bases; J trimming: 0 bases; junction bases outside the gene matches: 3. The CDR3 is CASSGGQNSGNTIYF. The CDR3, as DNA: TGTGCCAGCAGCGGGGGACAGAACTCTGGAAACACCATATATTTT.

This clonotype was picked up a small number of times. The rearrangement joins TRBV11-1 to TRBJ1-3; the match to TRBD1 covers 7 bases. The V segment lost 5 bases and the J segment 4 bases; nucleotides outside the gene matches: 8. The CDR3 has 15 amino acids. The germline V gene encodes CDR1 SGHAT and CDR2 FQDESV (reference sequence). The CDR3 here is CASSNEQGRGNTIYF. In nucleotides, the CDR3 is TGTGCCAGCAGCAACGAACAGGGGCGAGGAAACACCATATATTTT.

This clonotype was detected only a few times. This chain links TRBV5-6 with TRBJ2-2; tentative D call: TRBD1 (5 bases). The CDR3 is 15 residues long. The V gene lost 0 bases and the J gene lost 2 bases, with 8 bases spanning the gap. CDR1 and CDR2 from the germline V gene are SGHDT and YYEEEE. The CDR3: CASSLGQLNTGELFF. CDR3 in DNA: TGTGCCAGCAGCTTGGGACAGTTAAACACCGGGGAGCTGTTTTTT.

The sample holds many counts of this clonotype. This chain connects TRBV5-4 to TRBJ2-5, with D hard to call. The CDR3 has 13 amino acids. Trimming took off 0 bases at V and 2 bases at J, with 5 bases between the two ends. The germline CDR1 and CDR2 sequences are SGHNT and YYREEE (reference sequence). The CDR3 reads CASSLVEQETQYF. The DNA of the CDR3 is TGTGCCAGCAGCTTGGTGGAACAAGAGACCCAGTACTTC.

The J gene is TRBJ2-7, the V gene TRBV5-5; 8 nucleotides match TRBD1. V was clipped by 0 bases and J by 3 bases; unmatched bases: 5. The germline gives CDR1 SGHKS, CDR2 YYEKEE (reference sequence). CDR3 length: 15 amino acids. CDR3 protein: CASSLVTGAVYEQYF. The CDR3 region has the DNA TGTGCCAGCAGCTTGGTGACAGGGGCTGTCTACGAGCAGTACTTC.

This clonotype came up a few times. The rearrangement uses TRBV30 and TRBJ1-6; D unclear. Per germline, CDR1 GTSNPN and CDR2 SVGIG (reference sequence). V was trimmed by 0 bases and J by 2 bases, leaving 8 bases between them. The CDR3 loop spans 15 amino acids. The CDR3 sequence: CAWSVLAPYNSPLHF. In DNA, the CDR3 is TGTGCCTGGAGTGTACTGGCCCCCTATAATTCACCCCTCCACTTT. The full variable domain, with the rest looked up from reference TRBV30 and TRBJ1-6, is SQTIHQWPATLVQPVGSPLSLECTVEGTSNPNLYWYRQAAGRGLQLLFYSVGIGQISSEVPQNLSASRPQDRQFILSSKKLLLSDSGFYLCAWSVLAPYNSPLHFGNGTRLTVT.

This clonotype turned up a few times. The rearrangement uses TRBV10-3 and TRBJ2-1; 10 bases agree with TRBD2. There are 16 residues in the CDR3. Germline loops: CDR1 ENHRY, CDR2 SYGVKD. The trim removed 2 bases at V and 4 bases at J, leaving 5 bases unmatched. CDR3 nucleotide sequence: TGTGCCATCAGTGAGGCCTGGACTAGCGGATACAATGAGCAGTTCTTC. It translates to CAISEAWTSGYNEQFF.

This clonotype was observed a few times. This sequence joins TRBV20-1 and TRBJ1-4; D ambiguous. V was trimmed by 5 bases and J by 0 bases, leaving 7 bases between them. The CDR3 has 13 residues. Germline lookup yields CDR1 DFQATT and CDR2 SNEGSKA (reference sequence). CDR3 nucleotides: TGCAGTGCTGTCAGCCCAACTAATGAAAAACTGTTTTTT. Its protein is CSAVSPTNEKLFF.

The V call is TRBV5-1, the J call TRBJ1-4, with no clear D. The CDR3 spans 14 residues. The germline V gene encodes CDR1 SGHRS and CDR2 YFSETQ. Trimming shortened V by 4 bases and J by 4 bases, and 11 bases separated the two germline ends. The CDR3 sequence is CASSTRGGNEKLFF. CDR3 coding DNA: TGCGCCAGCAGCACCCGGGGTGGTAATGAAAAACTGTTTTTT.

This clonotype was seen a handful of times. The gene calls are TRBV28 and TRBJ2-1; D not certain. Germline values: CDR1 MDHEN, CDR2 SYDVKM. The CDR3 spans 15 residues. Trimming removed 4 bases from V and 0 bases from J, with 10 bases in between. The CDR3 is CASSSGVSSYNEQFF. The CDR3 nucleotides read TGTGCCAGCAGTTCTGGGGTGAGCTCCTACAATGAGCAGTTCTTC.

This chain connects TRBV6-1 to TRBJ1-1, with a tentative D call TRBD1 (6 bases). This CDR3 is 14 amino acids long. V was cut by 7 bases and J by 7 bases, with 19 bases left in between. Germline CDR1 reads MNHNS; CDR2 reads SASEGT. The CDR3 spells CASKVYREGFEAFF. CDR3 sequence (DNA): TGTGCCAGCAAGGTATACAGGGAAGGATTTGAAGCTTTCTTT.

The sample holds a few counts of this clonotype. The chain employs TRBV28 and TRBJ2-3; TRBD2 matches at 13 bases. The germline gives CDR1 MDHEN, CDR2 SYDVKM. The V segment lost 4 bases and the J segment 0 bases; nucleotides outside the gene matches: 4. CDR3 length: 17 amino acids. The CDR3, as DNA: TGTGCCAGCAGTTCGGGACTAGCGGGGAGGAGCACAGATACGCAGTATTTT. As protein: CASSSGLAGRSTDTQYF.

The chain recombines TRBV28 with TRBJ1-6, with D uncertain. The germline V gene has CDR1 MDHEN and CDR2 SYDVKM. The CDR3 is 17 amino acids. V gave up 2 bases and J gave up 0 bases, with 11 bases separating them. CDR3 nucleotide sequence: TGTGCCAGCAGTTTAGTGGTGAGGAGCTCCTATAATTCACCCCTCCACTTT. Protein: CASSLVVRSSYNSPLHF. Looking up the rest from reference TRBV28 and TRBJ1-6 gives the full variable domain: DVKVTQSSRYLVKRTGEKVFLECVQDMDHENMFWYRQDPGLGLRLIYFSYDVKMKEKGDIPEGYSVSREKKERFSLILESASTNQTSMYLCASSLVVRSSYNSPLHFGNGTRLTVT.

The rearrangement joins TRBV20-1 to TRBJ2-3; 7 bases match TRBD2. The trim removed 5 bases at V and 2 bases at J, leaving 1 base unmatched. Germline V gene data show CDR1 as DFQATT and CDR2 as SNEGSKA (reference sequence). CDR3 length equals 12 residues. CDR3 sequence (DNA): TGCAGTGCTGGGACTACCACAGATACGCAGTATTTT. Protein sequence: CSAGTTTDTQYF.

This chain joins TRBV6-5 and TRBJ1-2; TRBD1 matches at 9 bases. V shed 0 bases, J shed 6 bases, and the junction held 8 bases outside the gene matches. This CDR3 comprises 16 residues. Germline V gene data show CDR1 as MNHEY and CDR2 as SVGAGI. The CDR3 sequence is CASSYSSWTGEHGYTF. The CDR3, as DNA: TGTGCCAGCAGTTACTCTTCCTGGACAGGGGAGCATGGCTACACCTTC.

CDR3 loop: CASSLGRGGDEQFF. CDR3 DNA: TGCGCCAGCAGCTTGGGTCGGGGGGGTGATGAGCAGTTCTTC. The chain links TRBV5-1 to TRBJ2-1; 8 nucleotides match TRBD2. J lost 8 bases, V lost 0 bases, and 4 bases had no gene match. Germline lookup yields CDR1 SGHRS and CDR2 YFSETQ. CDR3 length equals 14 residues.

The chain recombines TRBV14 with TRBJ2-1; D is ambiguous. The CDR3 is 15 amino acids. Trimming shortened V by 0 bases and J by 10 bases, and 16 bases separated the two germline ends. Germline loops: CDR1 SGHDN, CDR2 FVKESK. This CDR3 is CASSQDPSGLREQFF. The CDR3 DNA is TGTGCCAGCAGCCAAGATCCGTCAGGTTTACGGGAGCAGTTCTTC. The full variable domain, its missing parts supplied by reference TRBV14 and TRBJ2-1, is EAGVTQFPSHSVIEKGQTVTLRCDPISGHDNLYWYRRVMGKEIKFLLHFVKESKQDESGMPNNRFLAERTGGTYSTLKVQPAELEDSGVYFCASSQDPSGLREQFFGPGTRLTVL.

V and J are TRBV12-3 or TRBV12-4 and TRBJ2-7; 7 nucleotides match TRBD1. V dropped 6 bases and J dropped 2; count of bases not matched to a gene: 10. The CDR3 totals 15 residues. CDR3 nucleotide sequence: TGTGCCAGCAGGCTCTCCGGGGACAGTACCTACGAGCAGTACTTC. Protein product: CASRLSGDSTYEQYF.

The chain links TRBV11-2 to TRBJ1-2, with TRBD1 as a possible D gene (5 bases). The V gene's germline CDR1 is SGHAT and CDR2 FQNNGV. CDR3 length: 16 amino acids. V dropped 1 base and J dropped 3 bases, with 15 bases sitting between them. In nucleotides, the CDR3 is TGTGCCAGCAGCTTAGGGATTTGGGGCGCAGACTATGGCTACACCTTC. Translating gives CASSLGIWGADYGYTF.

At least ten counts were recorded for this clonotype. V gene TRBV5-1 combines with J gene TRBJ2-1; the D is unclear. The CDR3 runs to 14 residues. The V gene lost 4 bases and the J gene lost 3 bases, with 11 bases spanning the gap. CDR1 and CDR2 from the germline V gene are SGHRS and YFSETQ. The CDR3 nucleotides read TGCGCCAGCAGCACCGGACCCAGCTACAATGAGCAGTTCTTC. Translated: CASSTGPSYNEQFF.

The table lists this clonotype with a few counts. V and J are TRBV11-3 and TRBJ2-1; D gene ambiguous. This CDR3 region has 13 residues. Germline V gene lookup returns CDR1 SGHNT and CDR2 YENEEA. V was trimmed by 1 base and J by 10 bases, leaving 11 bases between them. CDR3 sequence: CASSLGAYAEQFF. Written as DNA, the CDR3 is TGTGCCAGCAGCTTAGGGGCCTACGCGGAGCAGTTCTTC.

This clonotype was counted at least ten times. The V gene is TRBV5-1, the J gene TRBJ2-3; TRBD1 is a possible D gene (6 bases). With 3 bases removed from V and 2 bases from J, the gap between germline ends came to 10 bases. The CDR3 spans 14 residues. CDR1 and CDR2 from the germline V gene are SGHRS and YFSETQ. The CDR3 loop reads CASSSQGYTDTQYF. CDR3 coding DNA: TGCGCCAGCAGCTCACAGGGCTACACAGATACGCAGTATTTT.

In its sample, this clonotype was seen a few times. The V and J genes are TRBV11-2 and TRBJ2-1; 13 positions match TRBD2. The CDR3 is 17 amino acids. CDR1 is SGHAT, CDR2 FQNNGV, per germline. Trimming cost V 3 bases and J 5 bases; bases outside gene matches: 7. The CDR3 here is CASSLKTTSGGHNEQFF. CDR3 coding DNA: TGTGCCAGCAGCTTGAAAACGACTAGCGGGGGGCACAATGAGCAGTTCTTC.

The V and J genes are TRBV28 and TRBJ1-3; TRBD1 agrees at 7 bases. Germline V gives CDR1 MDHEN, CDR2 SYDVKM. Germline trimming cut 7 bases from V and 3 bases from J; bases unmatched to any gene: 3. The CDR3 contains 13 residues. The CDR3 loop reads CASKSGGGNTIYF. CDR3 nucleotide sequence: TGTGCCAGCAAGTCAGGGGGTGGAAACACCATATATTTT.

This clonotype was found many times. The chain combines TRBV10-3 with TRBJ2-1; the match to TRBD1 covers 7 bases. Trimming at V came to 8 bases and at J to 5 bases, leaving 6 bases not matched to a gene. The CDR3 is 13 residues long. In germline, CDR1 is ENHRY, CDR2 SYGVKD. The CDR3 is CAISGTADNEQFF. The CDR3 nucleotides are TGTGCCATCTCCGGGACAGCTGACAATGAGCAGTTCTTC.